The rows below give T cell receptor beta chains drawn from one sample of a study of blood T cells in healthy people across ages. Each CDR3 protein is one row after TCRdb ran MiXCR on the 5' RACE reads. Of under 1,100,000 distinct CDR3 sequences listed, around 27% are singletons. These same records also appear under a second study, on T cells of mothers and their children.

Sequenced sample: blood. These receptors came from a girl aged 2 to 10 in good health. The CDR3 runs from the conserved cysteine through the conserved F or W. Each record gives: D gene, J gene, V gene, CDR3 length, clone size, CDR3 protein, CDR3 DNA. A D gene is named only where the DNA matches it firmly. A row's size may be missing; if present it is once, few, many or a size class.

D gene: TRBD1
J gene: TRBJ2-3
V gene: TRBV4-1
CDR3 length: 16
clone size: few
CDR3 protein: CASSQVGQGYTDTQYF
CDR3 DNA: TGCGCCAGCAGCCAAGTCGGACAGGGGTACACAGATACGCAGTATTTT

D gene: TRBD1
J gene: TRBJ1-4
V gene: TRBV7-9
CDR3 length: 13
clone size: NA
CDR3 protein: CASSGQGDEKLFF
CDR3 DNA: TGTGCCAGCAGCGGACAGGGGGATGAAAAACTGTTTTTT

D gene: TRBD2
J gene: TRBJ2-1
V gene: TRBV20-1
CDR3 length: 15
clone size: NA
CDR3 protein: CSARTGTSSYNEQFF
CDR3 DNA: TGCAGTGCTAGAACGGGGACTAGCTCCTACAATGAGCAGTTCTTC

D gene: NA
J gene: TRBJ2-3
V gene: TRBV28
CDR3 length: 12
clone size: many
CDR3 protein: CASSSPGDTQYF
CDR3 DNA: TGTGCCAGCAGCTCCCCGGGGGATACGCAGTATTTT

D gene: NA
J gene: TRBJ1-4
V gene: TRBV11-3
CDR3 length: 12
clone size: NA
CDR3 protein: CASSSDRGKLFF
CDR3 DNA: TGTGCCAGCAGCTCGGATCGTGGGAAACTGTTTTTT

D gene: TRBD1
J gene: TRBJ1-4
V gene: TRBV12-3/TRBV12-4
CDR3 length: 15
clone size: NA
CDR3 protein: CASSSRDSGHEKLFF
CDR3 DNA: TGTGCCAGCAGCTCTAGGGACAGCGGGCATGAAAAACTGTTTTTT

D gene: NA
J gene: TRBJ2-7
V gene: TRBV28
CDR3 length: 13
clone size: NA
CDR3 protein: CASSSQNAYEQYF
CDR3 DNA: TGTGCCAGCAGTTCCCAGAATGCCTACGAGCAGTACTTC

D gene: TRBD2
J gene: TRBJ2-1
V gene: TRBV9
CDR3 length: 16
clone size: few
CDR3 protein: CASSVMGTSGVNEQFF
CDR3 DNA: TGTGCCAGCAGCGTAATGGGGACTAGCGGGGTTAATGAGCAGTTCTTC

D gene: TRBD1
J gene: TRBJ1-2
V gene: TRBV7-9
CDR3 length: 15
clone size: few
CDR3 protein: CASSSLTGVPYGYTF
CDR3 DNA: TGTGCCAGCAGCTCGCTGACAGGGGTTCCCTATGGCTACACCTTC

D gene: NA
J gene: TRBJ2-4
V gene: TRBV28
CDR3 length: 15
clone size: few
CDR3 protein: CASSLLPPGSNIQYF
CDR3 DNA: TGTGCCAGCAGTTTGTTGCCCCCCGGATCAAACATTCAGTACTTC

D gene: TRBD2
J gene: TRBJ2-1
V gene: TRBV24-1
CDR3 length: 15
clone size: NA
CDR3 protein: CATVRASGIYNEQFF
CDR3 DNA: TGTGCCACTGTTAGGGCTAGCGGGATCTACAATGAGCAGTTCTTC

D gene: NA
J gene: TRBJ1-1
V gene: TRBV6-6
CDR3 length: 13
clone size: NA
CDR3 protein: CASSYNSNTEAFF
CDR3 DNA: TGTGCCAGCAGTTACAACTCTAACACTGAAGCTTTCTTT

D gene: NA
J gene: TRBJ1-4
V gene: TRBV29-1
CDR3 length: 11
clone size: NA
CDR3 protein: CSVREGGRRFF
CDR3 DNA: TGCAGCGTTCGGGAAGGAGGGAGGCGTTTTTTT

D gene: TRBD2
J gene: TRBJ2-7
V gene: TRBV7-2
CDR3 length: 14
clone size: NA
CDR3 protein: CASSDSGPPYEQYF
CDR3 DNA: TGTGCCAGCAGCGATAGCGGGCCACCCTACGAGCAGTACTTC

D gene: NA
J gene: TRBJ2-7
V gene: TRBV20-1
CDR3 length: 13
clone size: few
CDR3 protein: CSARLRGFYEQYF
CDR3 DNA: TGCAGTGCTAGACTCAGAGGCTTCTACGAGCAGTACTTC

D gene: NA
J gene: TRBJ2-3
V gene: TRBV29-1
CDR3 length: 13
clone size: NA
CDR3 protein: CSVLTGRTDTQYF
CDR3 DNA: TGCAGCGTCCTTACAGGGCGCACAGATACGCAGTATTTT

D gene: TRBD2
J gene: TRBJ2-5
V gene: TRBV28
CDR3 length: 17
clone size: NA
CDR3 protein: CASSLENWTRGDETQYF
CDR3 DNA: TGTGCCAGCAGTTTGGAAAATTGGACTAGGGGAGACGAGACCCAGTACTTC

D gene: NA
J gene: TRBJ2-1
V gene: TRBV14
CDR3 length: 13
clone size: many
CDR3 protein: CASSQNSYNEQFF
CDR3 DNA: TGTGCCAGCAGCCAAAACAGTTACAATGAGCAGTTCTTC

D gene: NA
J gene: TRBJ1-5
V gene: TRBV28
CDR3 length: 17
clone size: NA
CDR3 protein: CASSSGENHHSDQPQHF
CDR3 DNA: TGTGCCAGCAGTTCAGGAGAGAACCACCATAGTGATCAGCCCCAGCATTTT

D gene: NA
J gene: TRBJ2-1
V gene: TRBV13
CDR3 length: 16
clone size: few
CDR3 protein: CASSQTSRGTYNEQFF
CDR3 DNA: TGTGCCAGCAGCCAAACCTCGAGGGGGACCTACAATGAGCAGTTCTTC

D gene: TRBD2
J gene: TRBJ2-5
V gene: TRBV7-9
CDR3 length: 16
clone size: NA
CDR3 protein: CASSLLAARRGETQYF
CDR3 DNA: TGTGCCAGCAGTCTCCTAGCGGCCCGGCGGGGAGAGACCCAGTACTTC

D gene: NA
J gene: TRBJ2-5
V gene: TRBV7-9
CDR3 length: 13
clone size: NA
CDR3 protein: CASSPLWGETQYF
CDR3 DNA: TGTGCCAGCAGCCCTTTGTGGGGAGAGACCCAGTACTTC